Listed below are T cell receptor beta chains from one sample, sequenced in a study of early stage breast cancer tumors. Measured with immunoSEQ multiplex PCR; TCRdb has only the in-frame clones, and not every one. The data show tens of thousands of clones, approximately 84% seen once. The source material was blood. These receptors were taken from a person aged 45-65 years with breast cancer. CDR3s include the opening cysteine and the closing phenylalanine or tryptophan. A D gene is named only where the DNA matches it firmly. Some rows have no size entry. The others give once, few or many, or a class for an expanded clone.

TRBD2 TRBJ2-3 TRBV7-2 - CASSLRTGTSGSWADTQYF TGTGCCAGCAGCTTAAGAACCGGGACTAGCGGGAGTTGGGCAGATACGCAGTATTTT
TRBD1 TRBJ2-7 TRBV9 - CASSGTGNFYEQYF TGTGCCAGCAGCGGGACAGGGAATTTCTACGAGCAGTACTTC
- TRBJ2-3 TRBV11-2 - CASSPANPSTDTQYF TGTGCCAGCAGCCCAGCCAACCCATCCACAGATACGCAGTATTTT
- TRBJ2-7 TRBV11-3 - CASSPPDSDEQYF TGTGCCAGCAGCCCCCCCGACTCGGACGAGCAGTACTTC
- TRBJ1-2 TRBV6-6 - CASSYRGATANYGYTF TGTGCCAGCAGTTACAGGGGGGCCACCGCTAACTATGGCTACACCTTC
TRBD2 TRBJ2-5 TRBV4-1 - CASSSGLAGQETQYF TGCGCCAGCAGCTCAGGACTAGCGGGGCAAGAGACCCAGTACTTC
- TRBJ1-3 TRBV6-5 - CASSYSRGRDTIYF TGTGCCAGCAGTTACTCGAGAGGGCGGGACACCATATATTTT
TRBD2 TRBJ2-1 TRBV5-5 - CASSPNRLAGNEQFF TGTGCCAGCAGCCCGAACCGACTAGCGGGAAATGAGCAGTTCTTC
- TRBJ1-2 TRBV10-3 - CAIEEQEYGYTF TGTGCCATCGAGGAACAGGAATATGGCTACACCTTC
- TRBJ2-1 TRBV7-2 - CASSLGRGNLEQFF TGTGCCAGCAGCTTAGGTCGCGGGAATCTTGAGCAGTTCTTC
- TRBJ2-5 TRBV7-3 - CASSSSGHPGETQYF TGTGCCAGCAGCTCCTCCGGACACCCTGGGGAGACCCAGTACTTC
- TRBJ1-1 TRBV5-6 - CASNHRAQNTEAFF TGTGCCAGCAACCATAGGGCACAGAACACTGAAGCTTTCTTT
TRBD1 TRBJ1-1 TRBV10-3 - CAISETGGNTEAFF TGTGCCATCAGTGAGACAGGGGGTAACACTGAAGCTTTCTTT
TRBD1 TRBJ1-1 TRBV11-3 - CASSWTGGTEAFF TGTGCCAGCAGCTGGACAGGGGGCACTGAAGCTTTCTTT
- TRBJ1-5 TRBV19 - CASSIGGRGWQPQHF TGTGCCAGTAGTATAGGGGGCCGGGGTTGGCAGCCCCAGCATTTT
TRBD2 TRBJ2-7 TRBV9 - CASSAQPIAGGLYEQYF TGTGCCAGCAGCGCTCAACCTATAGCGGGGGGGCTCTACGAGCAGTACTTC
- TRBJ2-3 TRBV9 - CASSVDLADTQYF TGTGCCAGCAGCGTAGACTTGGCAGATACGCAGTATTTT
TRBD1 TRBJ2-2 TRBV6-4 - CASSTQGATGELFF TGTGCCAGCAGTACCCAGGGGGCCACCGGGGAGCTGTTTTTT
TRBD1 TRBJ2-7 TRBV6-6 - CASISTGVYEQYF TGTGCCAGCATCTCAACAGGGGTCTACGAGCAGTACTTC
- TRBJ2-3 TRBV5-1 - CASSPPGFQDTQYF TGCGCCAGCAGCCCACCGGGGTTTCAGGATACGCAGTATTTT
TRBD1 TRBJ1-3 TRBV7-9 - CASSLEGTENTIYF TGTGCCAGCAGCTTAGAAGGGACAGAAAACACCATATATTTT
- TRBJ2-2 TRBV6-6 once CASSGSGGELFF TGTGCCAGCAGTGGTAGTGGCGGGGAGCTGTTTTTT
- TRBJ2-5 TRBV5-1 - CASRLQETQYF TGCGCCAGCAGACTCCAAGAGACCCAGTACTTC
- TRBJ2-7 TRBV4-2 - CASSQGGETIPSYEQYF TGTGCCAGCAGCCAAGGGGGGGAGACTATACCCTCCTACGAGCAGTACTTC
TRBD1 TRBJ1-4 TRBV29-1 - CSVEVRDRVNEKLFF TGCAGCGTTGAAGTCAGGGACAGGGTTAATGAAAAACTGTTTTTT